This T cell receptor beta chain was captured in a study of shared clonotypes between healthy human individuals (TCRdb year 2020). For the study in its entirety: The cohort included three men and a couple of women between 18 and 49 years of age. For each donor, CD4 naive and CD4 memory were each run on three plates, CD8 naive on two plates, and CD8 memory on one plate. To estimate repertoire size and how much clonotype sharing occurs between individuals, the study deeply sequenced the blood TCR repertoires of about five healthy adults. Different laboratories and diverse techniques were used to prepare libraries and sequence TCR repertoires, to increase sequencing depth and limit assay-specific biases. Each donor's leukapheresis produced roughly between about 0.9 and 9.5 billion PBMCs. Study-level results and caveats: Based on pairwise subsampling, the degree of clonotype sharing among donors was expected to be affected by sequencing depth. Compared with non-shared clonotypes, clonotypes shared by all four sorted-subset donors had higher generation probabilities. Because the study included only a small number of donors, the genetic and exposure-history diversity represented was limited. Approximately 4.8% of naive CD4, approximately 3.7% of naive CD8, roughly 2.5% of memory CD4, and approximately 0.39% of memory CD8 clonotypes were shared across several donors. Only blood was sampled, and tissue TCR repertoires likely differ from those in blood. Rarefaction of sorted-subset datasets indicated incomplete sequencing despite the large sequencing depth. Naive subsets generally had larger estimated clonotype richness than memory subsets did.

This clone appeared once. Its antigen specificity is not known. Base quality data are lacking; no much larger clone is found one base away. At the junction V is shortened by 4 bases and J by 6 bases, with 10 bases in between. From the cysteine up to the phenylalanine, the CDR3 has a length of 12 residues. Of all the DNA, just the CDR3 is kept, 36 bases in frame from base 1. CDR1 MNHNY and CDR2 SVGAGI are derived from the germline V gene (reference sequence). Using the deep immunoSEQ assay, multiplex PCR amplified TCR CDR3 regions from genomic DNA. Extracted genomic DNA from each cell subset was distributed evenly across all wells of several immunoSEQ 96-well plates, and each plate was treated as a replicate. For sorted subsets, each replicate PCR was loaded with 200 ng genomic DNA, equivalent to 25,000 to 35,000 T cell genomes. The purified libraries were quantified using a Qubit 3.0 fluorometer, sized with a Bioanalyzer 2100, and then quantified again using the KAPA Library Quantification kit. Each immunoSEQ 96-well plate was sequenced on its own single-read 150-cycle Illumina NextSeq 550 flow cell. As for how the authors treated the data: Because the immunoSEQ output included only junctional sequences and no quality scores, the filtering could not be the same as the filtering used for full-length reads. Sequences were annotated with PyIR, a Python wrapper for IgBLAST v1.9, and V/J genes and CDR3 were assigned using IMGT germline references. Any read was removed if the V/J assignment was weak (E-value above 1e-6), the CDR3 was missing, or the read contained stop codons, out-of-frame junctions, or ambiguous translated residues. V3J clonotypes were defined by identical inferred V gene, J gene, and CDR3 amino acid sequence. Percentage overlap between repertoires was computed as shared unique clonotypes divided by the size of the smaller repertoire. RTK rarefaction, the Chao1 estimator, and Recon v2.1 estimates of unobserved clonotypes were used to assess repertoire richness. For all TCRbeta clonotypes obtained by the gDNA method from a few donors, generation probabilities were computed with OLGA. The source is immuneACCESS, and TCRdb retained only in-frame sequences with V and J called. Part of the clones is not carried over; for the studies checked, unresolved V genes explain less than half of this, and the remainder is unexplained. V and J calls and clone size are those listed in that table; D and trimming were worked out from the DNA. For this sample there are about 2.4 million clones; 80% to 95% appear just once. The ten largest clones represent around 0.4% of the sample.

Donors were healthy HIV-negative adults with no recently reported acute infections or vaccinations. Only Caucasian adults living in Nashville, Tennessee, USA were represented among the donors. CD4+ T cells were enriched by magnetic negative selection; naive cells were then positively selected on CD45RA, and the negative fraction formed the memory subset. Blood was collected by leukapheresis, and PBMCs were isolated by Ficoll-Histopaque density gradient centrifugation and then cryopreserved in liquid nitrogen vapor phase. Analytical flow cytometry was used to check the purity and quantity of every magnetically sorted T cell population. Genomic DNA was isolated from every sorted fraction and measured by UV absorbance on a Nanodrop 2000c.

The clonotype was recovered from a man between 18 and 29 years old in good health. Some clones in this sample may be carry-over from other donors' samples. Sequencing input: naive CD4+ T cells from PBMCs. Sample cell subset or site, as interpreted from the label and publication: CD45RA+ positively selected. Recombination connected TRBV6-6 to TRBJ2-7, with the D gene uncertain. The sequence in DNA is TGTGCCAGCAGTTTGGAGAGAATCGAGCAGTACTTC. It encodes CASSLERIEQYF.